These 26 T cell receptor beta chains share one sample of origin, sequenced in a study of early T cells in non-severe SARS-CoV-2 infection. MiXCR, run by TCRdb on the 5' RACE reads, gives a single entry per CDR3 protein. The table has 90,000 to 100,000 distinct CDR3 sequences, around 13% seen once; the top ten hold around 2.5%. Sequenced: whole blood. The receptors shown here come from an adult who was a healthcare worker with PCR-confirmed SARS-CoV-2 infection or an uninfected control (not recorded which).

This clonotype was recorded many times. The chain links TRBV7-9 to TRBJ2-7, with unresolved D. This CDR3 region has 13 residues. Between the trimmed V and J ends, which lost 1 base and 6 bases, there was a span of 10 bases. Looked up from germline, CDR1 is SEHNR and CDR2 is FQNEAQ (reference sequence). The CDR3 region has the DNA TGTGCCAGCAGCTTAGGAGCATGGGCCGAGCAGTACTTC. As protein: CASSLGAWAEQYF.

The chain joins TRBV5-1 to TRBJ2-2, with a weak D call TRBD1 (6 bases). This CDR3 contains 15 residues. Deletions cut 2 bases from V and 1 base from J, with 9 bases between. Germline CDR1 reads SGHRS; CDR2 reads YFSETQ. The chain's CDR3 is CASSFGGLNTGELFF. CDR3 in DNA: TGCGCCAGCAGCTTTGGGGGCTTGAACACCGGGGAGCTGTTTTTT.

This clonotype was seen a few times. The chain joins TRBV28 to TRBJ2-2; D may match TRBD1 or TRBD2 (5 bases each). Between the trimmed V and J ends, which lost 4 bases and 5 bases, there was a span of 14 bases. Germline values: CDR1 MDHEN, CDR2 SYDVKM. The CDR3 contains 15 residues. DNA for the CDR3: TGTGCCAGCAGTTCGGGACCTCTGAGAACCGGGGAGCTGTTTTTT. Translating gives CASSSGPLRTGELFF.

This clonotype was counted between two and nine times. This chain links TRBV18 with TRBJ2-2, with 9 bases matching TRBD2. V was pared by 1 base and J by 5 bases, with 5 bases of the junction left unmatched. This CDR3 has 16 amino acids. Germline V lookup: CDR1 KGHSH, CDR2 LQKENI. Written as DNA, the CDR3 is TGTGCCAGCTCACCACGAGGGACTAGCTCGACCGGGGAGCTGTTTTTT. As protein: CASSPRGTSSTGELFF.

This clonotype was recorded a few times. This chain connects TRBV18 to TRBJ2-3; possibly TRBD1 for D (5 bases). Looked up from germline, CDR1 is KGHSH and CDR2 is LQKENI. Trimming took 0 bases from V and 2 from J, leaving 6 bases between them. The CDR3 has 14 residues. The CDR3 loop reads CASSPPGHTDTQYF. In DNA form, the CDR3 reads TGTGCCAGCTCACCACCCGGACACACAGATACGCAGTATTTT.

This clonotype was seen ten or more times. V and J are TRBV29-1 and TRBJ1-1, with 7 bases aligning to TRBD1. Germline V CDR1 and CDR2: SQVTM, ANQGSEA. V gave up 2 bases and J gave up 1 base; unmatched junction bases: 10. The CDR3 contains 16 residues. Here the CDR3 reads CSVEPRGGRANTEAFF. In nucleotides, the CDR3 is TGCAGCGTTGAACCTCGAGGGGGCCGGGCGAACACTGAAGCTTTCTTT. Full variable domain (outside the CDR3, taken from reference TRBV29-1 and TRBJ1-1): SAVISQKPSRDICQRGTSLTIQCQVDSQVTMMFWYRQQPGQSLTLIATANQGSEATYESGFVIDKFPISRPNLTFSTLTVSNMSPEDSSIYLCSVEPRGGRANTEAFFGQGTRLTVV.

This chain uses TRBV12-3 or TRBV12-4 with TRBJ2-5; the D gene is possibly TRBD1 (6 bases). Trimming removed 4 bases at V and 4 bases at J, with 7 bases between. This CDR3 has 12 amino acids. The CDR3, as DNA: TGTGCCAGCAGTTCGGACAGAGAGACCCAGTACTTC. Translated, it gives CASSSDRETQYF.

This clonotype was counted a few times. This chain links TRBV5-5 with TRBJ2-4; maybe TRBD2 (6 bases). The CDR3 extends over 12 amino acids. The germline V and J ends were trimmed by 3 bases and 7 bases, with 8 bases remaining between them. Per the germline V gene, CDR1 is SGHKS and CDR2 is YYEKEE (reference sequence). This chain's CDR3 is CASSWDSNIQYF. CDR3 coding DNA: TGTGCCAGCAGCTGGGACTCGAACATTCAGTACTTC.

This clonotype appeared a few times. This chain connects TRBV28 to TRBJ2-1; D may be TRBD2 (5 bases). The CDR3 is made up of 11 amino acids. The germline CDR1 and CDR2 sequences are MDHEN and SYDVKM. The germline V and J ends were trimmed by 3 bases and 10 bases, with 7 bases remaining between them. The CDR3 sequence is CASSLRAEQFF. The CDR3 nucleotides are TGTGCCAGCAGTTTGCGGGCAGAGCAGTTCTTC.

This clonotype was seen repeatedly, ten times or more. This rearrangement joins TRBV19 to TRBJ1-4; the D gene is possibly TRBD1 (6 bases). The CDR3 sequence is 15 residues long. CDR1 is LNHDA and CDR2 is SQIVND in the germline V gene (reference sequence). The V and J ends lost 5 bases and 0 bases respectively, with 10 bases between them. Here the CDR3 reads CASSPRTATNEKLFF. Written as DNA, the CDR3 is TGTGCCAGTAGTCCGCGGACAGCAACTAATGAAAAACTGTTTTTT.

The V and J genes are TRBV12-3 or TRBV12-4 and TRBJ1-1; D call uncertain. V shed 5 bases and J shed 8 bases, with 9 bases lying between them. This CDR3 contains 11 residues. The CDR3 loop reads CASSPTGEAFF. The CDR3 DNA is TGTGCCAGCAGTCCAACGGGAGAAGCTTTCTTT.

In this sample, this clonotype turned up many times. CDR3 sequence: CASSGGGGVLTDTQYF. In DNA form, the CDR3 reads TGTGCCAGCAGCGGAGGAGGAGGGGTCCTCACAGATACGCAGTATTTT. The rearrangement uses TRBV9 and TRBJ2-3, with a possible D match to TRBD2 (6 bases). The germline CDR1 and CDR2 sequences are SGDLS and YYNGEE. CDR3 length equals 16 residues. The V and J ends lost 3 bases and 2 bases respectively, with 16 bases between them.

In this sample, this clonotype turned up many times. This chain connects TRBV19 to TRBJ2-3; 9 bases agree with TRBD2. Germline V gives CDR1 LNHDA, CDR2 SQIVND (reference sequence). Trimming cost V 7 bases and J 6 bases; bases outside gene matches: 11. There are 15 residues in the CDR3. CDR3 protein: CASTPLASGADTQYF. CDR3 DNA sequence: TGTGCCAGTACCCCTTTGGCTAGCGGGGCTGATACGCAGTATTTT.

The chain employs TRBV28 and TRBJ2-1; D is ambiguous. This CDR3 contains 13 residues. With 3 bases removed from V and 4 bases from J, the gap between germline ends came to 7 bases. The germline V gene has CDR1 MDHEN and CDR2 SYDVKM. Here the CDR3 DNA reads TGTGCCAGCAGTTTCGCCCGGTACAATGAGCAGTTCTTC. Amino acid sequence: CASSFARYNEQFF.

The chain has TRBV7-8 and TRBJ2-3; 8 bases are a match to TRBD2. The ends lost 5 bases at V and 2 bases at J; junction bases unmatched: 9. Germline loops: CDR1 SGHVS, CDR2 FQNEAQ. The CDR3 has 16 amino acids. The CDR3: CASSDGLAYYTDTQYF. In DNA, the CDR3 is TGTGCCAGCAGCGACGGACTAGCCTATTACACAGATACGCAGTATTTT.

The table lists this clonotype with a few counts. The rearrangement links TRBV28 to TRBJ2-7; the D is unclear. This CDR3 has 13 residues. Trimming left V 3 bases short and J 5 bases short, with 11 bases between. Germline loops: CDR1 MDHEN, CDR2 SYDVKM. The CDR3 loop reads CASSFPAFDEQYF. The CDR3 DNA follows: TGTGCCAGCAGTTTCCCGGCCTTCGACGAGCAGTACTTC.

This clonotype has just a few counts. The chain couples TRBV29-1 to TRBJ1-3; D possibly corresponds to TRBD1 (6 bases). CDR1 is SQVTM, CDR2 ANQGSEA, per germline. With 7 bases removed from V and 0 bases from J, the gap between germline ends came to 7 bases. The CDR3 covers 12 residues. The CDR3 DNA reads TGCAGCGGACAGGACTCTGGAAACACCATATATTTT. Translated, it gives CSGQDSGNTIYF.

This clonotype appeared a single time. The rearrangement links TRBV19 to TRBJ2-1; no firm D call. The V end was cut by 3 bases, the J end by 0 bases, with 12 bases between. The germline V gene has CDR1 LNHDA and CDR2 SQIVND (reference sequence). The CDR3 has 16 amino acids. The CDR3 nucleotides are TGTGCCAGTAGTATCGGTCCGCTGGGCTCCTACAATGAGCAGTTCTTC. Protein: CASSIGPLGSYNEQFF.

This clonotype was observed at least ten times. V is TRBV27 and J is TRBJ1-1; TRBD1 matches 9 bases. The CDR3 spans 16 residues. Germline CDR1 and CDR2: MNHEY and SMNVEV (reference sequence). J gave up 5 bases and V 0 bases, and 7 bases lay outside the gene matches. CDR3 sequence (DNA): TGTGCCAGCAGTTTATCCCGAGGACAGGGGTTAACTGAAGCTTTCTTT. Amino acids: CASSLSRGQGLTEAFF.

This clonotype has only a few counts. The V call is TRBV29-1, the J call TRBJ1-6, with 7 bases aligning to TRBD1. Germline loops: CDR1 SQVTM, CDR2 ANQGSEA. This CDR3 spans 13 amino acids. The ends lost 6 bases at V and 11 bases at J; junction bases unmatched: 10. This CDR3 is CSVTGTEKTPLHF. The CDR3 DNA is TGCAGCGTAACCGGGACAGAGAAAACACCCCTCCACTTT.

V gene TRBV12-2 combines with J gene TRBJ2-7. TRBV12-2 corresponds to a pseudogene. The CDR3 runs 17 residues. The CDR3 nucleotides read TGTGCAAGTCGCTTAGCCGCTGGGAAGGGAAGCTCCTACGAGCAGTACTTC. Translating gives CASRLAAGKGSSYEQYF.

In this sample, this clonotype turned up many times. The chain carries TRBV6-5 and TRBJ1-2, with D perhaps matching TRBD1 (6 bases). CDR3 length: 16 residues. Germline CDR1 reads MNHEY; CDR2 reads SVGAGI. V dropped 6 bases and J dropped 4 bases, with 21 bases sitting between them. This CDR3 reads CASSWGGGAGPYGYTF. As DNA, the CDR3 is TGTGCCAGCAGCTGGGGTGGGGGCGCGGGGCCCTATGGCTACACCTTC.

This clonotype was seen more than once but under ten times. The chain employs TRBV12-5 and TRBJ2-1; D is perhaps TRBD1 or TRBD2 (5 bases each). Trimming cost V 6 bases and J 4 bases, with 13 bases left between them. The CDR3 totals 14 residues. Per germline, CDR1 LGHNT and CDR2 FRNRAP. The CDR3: CASGLRDGYNEQFF. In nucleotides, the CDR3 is TGTGCTAGTGGGCTCCGGGACGGATACAATGAGCAGTTCTTC.

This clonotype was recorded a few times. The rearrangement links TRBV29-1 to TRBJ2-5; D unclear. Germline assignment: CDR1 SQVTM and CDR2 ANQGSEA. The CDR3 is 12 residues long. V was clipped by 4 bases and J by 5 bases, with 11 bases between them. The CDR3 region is CSVVSSGETQYF. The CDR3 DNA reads TGCAGCGTTGTGTCTTCCGGGGAGACCCAGTACTTC.

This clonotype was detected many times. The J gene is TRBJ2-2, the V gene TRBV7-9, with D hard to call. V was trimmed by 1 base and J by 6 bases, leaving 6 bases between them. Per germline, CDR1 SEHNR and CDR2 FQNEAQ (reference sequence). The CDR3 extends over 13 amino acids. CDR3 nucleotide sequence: TGTGCCAGCAGCTTAGTGTCGGCCGGGGAGCTGTTTTTT. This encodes CASSLVSAGELFF.

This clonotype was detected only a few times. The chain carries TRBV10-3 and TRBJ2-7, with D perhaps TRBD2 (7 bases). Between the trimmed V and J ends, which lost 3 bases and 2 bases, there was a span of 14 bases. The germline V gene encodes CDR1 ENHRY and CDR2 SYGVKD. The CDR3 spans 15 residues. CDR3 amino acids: CAISDGTGGTYEQYF. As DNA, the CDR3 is TGTGCCATCAGTGACGGTACGGGGGGCACCTACGAGCAGTACTTC.